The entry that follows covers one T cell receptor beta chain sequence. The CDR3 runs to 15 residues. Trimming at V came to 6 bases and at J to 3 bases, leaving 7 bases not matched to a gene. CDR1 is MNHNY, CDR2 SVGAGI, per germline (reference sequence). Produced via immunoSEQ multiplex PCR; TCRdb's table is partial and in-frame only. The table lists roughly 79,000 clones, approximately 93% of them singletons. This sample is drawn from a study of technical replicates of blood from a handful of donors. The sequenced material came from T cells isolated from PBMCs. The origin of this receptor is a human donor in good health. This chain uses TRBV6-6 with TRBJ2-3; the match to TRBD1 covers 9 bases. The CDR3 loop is CASSPRDRETDTQYF. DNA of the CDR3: TGTGCCAGCAGCCCCCGGGACAGGGAAACAGATACGCAGTATTTT.